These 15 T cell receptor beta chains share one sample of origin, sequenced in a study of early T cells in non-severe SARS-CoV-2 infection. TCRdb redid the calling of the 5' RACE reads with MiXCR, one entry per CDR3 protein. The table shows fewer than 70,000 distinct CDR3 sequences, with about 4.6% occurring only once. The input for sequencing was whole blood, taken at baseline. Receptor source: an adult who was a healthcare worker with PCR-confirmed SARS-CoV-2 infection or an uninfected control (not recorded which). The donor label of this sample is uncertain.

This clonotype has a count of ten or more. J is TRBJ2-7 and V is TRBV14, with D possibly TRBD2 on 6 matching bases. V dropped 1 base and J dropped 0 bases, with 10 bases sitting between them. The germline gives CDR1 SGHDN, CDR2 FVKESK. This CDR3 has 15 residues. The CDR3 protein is CASSQGHSGSYEQYF. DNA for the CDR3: TGTGCCAGCAGCCAAGGCCATAGCGGCTCCTACGAGCAGTACTTC. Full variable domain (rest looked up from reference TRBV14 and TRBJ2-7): EAGVTQFPSHSVIEKGQTVTLRCDPISGHDNLYWYRRVMGKEIKFLLHFVKESKQDESGMPNNRFLAERTGGTYSTLKVQPAELEDSGVYFCASSQGHSGSYEQYFGPGTRLTVT.

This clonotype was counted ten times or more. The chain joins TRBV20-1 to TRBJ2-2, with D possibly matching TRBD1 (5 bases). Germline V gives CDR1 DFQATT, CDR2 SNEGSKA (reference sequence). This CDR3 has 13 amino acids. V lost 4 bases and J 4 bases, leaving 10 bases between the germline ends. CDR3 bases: TGCAGTGCTAAAACCAGGGTCACCGGGGAGCTGTTTTTT. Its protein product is CSAKTRVTGELFF.

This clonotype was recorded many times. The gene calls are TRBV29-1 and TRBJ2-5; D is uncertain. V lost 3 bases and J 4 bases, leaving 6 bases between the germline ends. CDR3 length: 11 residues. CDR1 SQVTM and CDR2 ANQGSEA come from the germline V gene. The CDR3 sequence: CSVESLETQYF. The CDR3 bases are TGCAGCGTTGAGTCCCTAGAGACCCAGTACTTC.

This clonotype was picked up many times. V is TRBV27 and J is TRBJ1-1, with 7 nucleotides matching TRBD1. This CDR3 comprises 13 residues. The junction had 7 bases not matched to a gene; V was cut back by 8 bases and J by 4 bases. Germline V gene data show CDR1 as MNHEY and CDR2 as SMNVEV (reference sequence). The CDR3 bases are TGTGCCAGCGGGCAGGGGGAGGTCACTGAAGCTTTCTTT. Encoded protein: CASGQGEVTEAFF.

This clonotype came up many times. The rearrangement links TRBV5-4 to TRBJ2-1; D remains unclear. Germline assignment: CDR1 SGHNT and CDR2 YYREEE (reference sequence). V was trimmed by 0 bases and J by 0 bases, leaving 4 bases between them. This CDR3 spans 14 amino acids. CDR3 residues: CASSLGSSYNEQFF. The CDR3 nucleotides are TGTGCCAGCAGCTTGGGGAGCTCCTACAATGAGCAGTTCTTC.

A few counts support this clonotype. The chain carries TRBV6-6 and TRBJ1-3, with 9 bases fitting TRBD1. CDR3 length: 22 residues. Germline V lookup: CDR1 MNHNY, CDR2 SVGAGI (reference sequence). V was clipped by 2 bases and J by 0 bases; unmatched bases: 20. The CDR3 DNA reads TGTGCCAGCAGTTACCGCATACAACCCCCGGGACAGGGCAGACGCTCTGGAAACACCATATATTTT. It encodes CASSYRIQPPGQGRRSGNTIYF.

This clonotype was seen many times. CDR3 amino acids: CASSSRDSNWNEQFF. As DNA, the CDR3 is TGTGCCAGCAGTTCCCGGGACTCTAACTGGAATGAGCAGTTCTTC. The chain links TRBV2 to TRBJ2-1; D is possibly TRBD2 (6 bases). CDR1 and CDR2 (germline): SNHLY, FYNNEI. CDR3 size: 15 residues. V lost 5 bases and J lost 7, with 18 bases in between.

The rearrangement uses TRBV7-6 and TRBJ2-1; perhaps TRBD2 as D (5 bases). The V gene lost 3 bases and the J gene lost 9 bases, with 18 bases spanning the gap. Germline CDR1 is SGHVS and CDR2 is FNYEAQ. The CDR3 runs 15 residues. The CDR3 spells CASSFIGTGSREQFF. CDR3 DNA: TGTGCCAGCAGCTTTATAGGTACGGGGTCCCGTGAGCAGTTCTTC.

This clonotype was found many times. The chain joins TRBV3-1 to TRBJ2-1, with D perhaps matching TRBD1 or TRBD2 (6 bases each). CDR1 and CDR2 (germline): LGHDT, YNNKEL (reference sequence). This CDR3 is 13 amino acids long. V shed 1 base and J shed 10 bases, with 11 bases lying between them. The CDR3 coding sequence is TGTGCCAGCAGCCAAGTGAAGGGGGGCGAGCAGTTCTTC. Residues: CASSQVKGGEQFF.

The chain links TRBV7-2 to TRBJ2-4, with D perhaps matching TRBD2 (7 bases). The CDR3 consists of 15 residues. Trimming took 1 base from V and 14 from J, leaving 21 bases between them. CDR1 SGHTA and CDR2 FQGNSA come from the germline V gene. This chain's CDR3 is CASSLEGFAGAQKYF. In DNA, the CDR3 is TGTGCCAGCAGCTTAGAGGGATTTGCGGGGGCCCAGAAGTACTTC.

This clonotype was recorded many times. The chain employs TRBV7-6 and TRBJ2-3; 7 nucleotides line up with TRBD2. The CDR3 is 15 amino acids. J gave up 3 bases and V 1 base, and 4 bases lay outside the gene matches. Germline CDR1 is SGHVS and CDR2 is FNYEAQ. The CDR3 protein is CASSLVGGGTDTQYF. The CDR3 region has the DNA TGTGCCAGCAGCTTAGTCGGGGGAGGGACAGATACGCAGTATTTT.

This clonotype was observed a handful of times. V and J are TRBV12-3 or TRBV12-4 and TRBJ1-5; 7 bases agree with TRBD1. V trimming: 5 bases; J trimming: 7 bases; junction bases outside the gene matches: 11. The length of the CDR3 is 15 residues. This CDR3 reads CASSLDRAGRQPQHF. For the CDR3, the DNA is TGTGCCAGCAGTCTCGACAGGGCGGGTAGGCAGCCCCAGCATTTT.

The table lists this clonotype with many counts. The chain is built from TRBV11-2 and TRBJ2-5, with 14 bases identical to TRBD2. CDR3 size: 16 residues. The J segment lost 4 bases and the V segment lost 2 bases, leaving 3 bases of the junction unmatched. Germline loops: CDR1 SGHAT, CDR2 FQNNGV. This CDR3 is CASSLIGLAGGETQYF. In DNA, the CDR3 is TGTGCCAGCAGCTTAATAGGACTAGCGGGGGGAGAGACCCAGTACTTC.

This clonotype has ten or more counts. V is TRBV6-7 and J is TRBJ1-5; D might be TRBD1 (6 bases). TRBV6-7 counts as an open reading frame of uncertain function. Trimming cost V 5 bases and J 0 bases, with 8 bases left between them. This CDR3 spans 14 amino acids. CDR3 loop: CASSTGFSNQPQHF. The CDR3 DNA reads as TGTGCCAGCAGTACAGGGTTTAGCAATCAGCCCCAGCATTTT.

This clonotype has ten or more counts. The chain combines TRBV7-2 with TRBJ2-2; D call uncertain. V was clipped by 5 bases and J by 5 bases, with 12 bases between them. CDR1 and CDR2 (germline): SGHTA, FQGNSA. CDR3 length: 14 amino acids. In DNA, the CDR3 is TGTGCCAGCAGCCCCAGTGACGGTACCGGGGAGCTGTTTTTT. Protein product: CASSPSDGTGELFF.